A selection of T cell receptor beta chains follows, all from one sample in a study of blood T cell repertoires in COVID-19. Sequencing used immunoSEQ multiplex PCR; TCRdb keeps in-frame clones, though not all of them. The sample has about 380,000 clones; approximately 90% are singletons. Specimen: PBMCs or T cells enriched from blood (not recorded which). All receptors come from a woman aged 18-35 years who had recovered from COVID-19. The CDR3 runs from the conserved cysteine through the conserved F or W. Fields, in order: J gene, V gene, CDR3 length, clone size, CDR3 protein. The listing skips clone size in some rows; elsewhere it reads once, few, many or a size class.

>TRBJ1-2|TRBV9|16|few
CASSADQIGQYYGYTF
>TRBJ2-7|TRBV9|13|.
CASSRGASYEQYF
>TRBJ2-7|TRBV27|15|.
CASSLSGGWGYEQYF
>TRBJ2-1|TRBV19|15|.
CASSIASGAYNEQFF
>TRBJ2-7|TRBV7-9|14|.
CASSLPHRDYEQYF
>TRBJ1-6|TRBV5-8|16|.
CASSRDRGIPNSPLHF
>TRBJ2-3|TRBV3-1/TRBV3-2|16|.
CASSPLQGAFTDTQYF
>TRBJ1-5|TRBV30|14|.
CAWSEGQSNQPQHF
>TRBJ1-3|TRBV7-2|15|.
CASSQVTGGRNTIYF
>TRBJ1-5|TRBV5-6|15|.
CASSIAGNSNQPQHF
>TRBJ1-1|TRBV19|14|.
CASSNTGLNTEAFF
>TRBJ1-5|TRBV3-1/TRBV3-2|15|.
CASSQEAGLNQPQHF
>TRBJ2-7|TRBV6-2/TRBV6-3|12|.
CASSTTGEEQYF
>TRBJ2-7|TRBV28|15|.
CASSPPGQGGYEQYF
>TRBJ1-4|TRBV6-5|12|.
CASKRTPGKLFF
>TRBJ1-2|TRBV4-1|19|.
CASSRKEGNPDRGNYGYTF
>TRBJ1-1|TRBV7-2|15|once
CASSLAGAANTEAFF
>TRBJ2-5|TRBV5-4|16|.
CASSSTGQGKGETQYF
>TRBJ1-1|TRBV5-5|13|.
CASSHGTANEAFF
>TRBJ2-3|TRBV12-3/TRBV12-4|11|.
CASSPADTQYF
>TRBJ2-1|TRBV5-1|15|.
CASRQRSARDNEQFF
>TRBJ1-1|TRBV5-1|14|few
CASSLAQQNTEAFF
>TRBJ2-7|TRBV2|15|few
CASRSGGKSGHEQYF
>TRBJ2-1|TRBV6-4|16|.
CASSDSRGAGTLEQFF
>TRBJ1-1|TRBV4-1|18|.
CASSQDGRQGVRNTEAFF
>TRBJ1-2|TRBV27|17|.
CASSLSGTGKAWSGYTF
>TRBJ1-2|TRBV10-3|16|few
CAISDPDRGSNYGYTF
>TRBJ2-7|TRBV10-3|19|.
CAISESLRTSGLSSYEQYF
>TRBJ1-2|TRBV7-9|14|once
CASSSSTGPYGYTF
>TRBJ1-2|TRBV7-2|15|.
CASSLVDRGIYGYTF
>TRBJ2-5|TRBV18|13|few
CASSPLVQETQYF
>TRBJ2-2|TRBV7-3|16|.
CASSLRGVPGTGELFF
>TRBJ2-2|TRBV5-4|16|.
CASSLAAGAGTGELFF
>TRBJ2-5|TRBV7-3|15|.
CASSLSGGPQETQYF
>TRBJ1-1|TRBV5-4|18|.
CASSLGRGSQGRDTEAFF
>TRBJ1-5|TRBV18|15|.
CASSPGTGQKQPQHF
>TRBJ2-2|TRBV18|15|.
CASSPPEVVPGELFF
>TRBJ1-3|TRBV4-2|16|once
CASSQDRAGAGNTIYF
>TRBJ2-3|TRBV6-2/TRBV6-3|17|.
CASSYPSSGGNTDTQYF
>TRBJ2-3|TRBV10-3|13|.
CAITSGGTDTQYF
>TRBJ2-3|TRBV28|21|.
CASSFIGQSNSWTAVPDTQYF
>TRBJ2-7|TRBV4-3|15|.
CASSQAARDHGGQYF
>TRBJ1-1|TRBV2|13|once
CASSRGENTEAFF
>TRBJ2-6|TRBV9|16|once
CASSIQSVRGANVLTF
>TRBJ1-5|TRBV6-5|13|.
CASSSQGFQPQHF
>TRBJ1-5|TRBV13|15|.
CASSLGGTDNQPQHF
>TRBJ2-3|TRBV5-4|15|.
CASSFGQGGTDTQYF
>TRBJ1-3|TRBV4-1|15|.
CASSQTISSGNTIYF
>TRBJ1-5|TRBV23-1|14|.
CASSQPLDSQPQHF
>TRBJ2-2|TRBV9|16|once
CASSVDPDSYTGELFF
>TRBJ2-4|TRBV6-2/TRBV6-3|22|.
CASSPRPGLAGAMSPAKNIQYF
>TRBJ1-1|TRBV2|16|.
CASSVPGQGANTEAFF
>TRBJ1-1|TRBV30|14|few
CAWSKNSMNTEAFF
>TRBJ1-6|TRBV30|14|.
CAWRRSGESSPLHF
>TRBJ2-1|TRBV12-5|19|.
CASGPGQDGVVPSYNEQFF